A single sample gave rise to the 32 T cell receptor beta chains below, sequenced in a study of CD8 T cells in Susac syndrome. Random hexamers were used to reverse transcribe about 0.5 to 1 ug of RNA. A single record per CDR3 protein comes from TCRdb applying MiXCR to the immunoSEQ multiplex PCR reads. The top ten clones hold 0.095% to 0.1% of a sample with approximately 130,000 distinct CDR3 sequences, around 95% of them seen once. Sequencing input: CD4+ T cells from PBMCs. The receptors here all came from a human donor in good health.

The rearrangement joins TRBV27 to TRBJ2-2; D possibly corresponds to TRBD1 (5 bases). The V gene's germline CDR1 is MNHEY and CDR2 SMNVEV (reference sequence). Deletions cut 3 bases from V and 2 bases from J, with 10 bases between. The CDR3 is 15 residues long. CDR3 in DNA: TGTGCCAGCAGTTTCGAGACAGCCAACACCGGGGAGCTGTTTTTT. As protein: CASSFETANTGELFF.

This chain joins TRBV5-1 and TRBJ1-2; 8 bases are a match to TRBD1. CDR3 length: 17 residues. The trim removed 3 bases at V and 8 bases at J, leaving 18 bases unmatched. The germline V gene has CDR1 SGHRS and CDR2 YFSETQ. The CDR3 coding sequence is TGCGCCAGCAGCTCCCAGCCGGGAGGACAGGGATCGAGCGGCTACACCTTC. Amino acid sequence: CASSSQPGGQGSSGYTF.

This sequence joins TRBV28 and TRBJ2-7; D perhaps matches TRBD1 (5 bases). CDR1 is MDHEN and CDR2 is SYDVKM in the germline V gene. V lost 2 bases to trimming and J lost 0 bases, with 11 bases between them. This CDR3 is built from 15 residues. The CDR3 DNA reads as TGTGCCAGCAGTTTACAGGGTCTTAGCTCCTACGAGCAGTACTTC. Its protein is CASSLQGLSSYEQYF.

V and J are TRBV25-1 and TRBJ2-1, with D maybe TRBD2 (6 bases). CDR3 length: 16 residues. V was shortened by 4 bases and J by 0 bases, with 13 bases between the two germline ends. Germline V CDR1 and CDR2: MGHDK, SYGVNS. The CDR3 is CASSGGLVSSYNEQFF. The CDR3 DNA follows: TGTGCCAGCAGTGGGGGACTTGTGAGCTCCTACAATGAGCAGTTCTTC.

The chain is built from TRBV7-2 and TRBJ2-1; D remains ambiguous. The CDR3 is 12 residues long. CDR1 SGHTA and CDR2 FQGNSA come from the germline V gene. V was pared by 3 bases and J by 7 bases, with 7 bases between. The CDR3 sequence: CASSFSWNEQFF. The CDR3 nucleotides are TGTGCCAGCAGCTTTTCTTGGAATGAGCAGTTCTTC.

The gene calls are TRBV25-1 and TRBJ2-3, with D perhaps matching TRBD2 (7 bases). V was clipped by 7 bases and J by 3 bases, with 20 bases between them. Germline V lookup: CDR1 MGHDK, CDR2 SYGVNS. The CDR3 loop spans 16 amino acids. The chain's CDR3 is CASTQGGRGSTDTQYF. DNA for the CDR3: TGTGCCAGCACCCAAGGGGGGCGCGGGAGTACAGATACGCAGTATTTT.

The chain is built from TRBV20-1 and TRBJ2-2; 7 bases agree with TRBD1. Germline values: CDR1 DFQATT, CDR2 SNEGSKA (reference sequence). CDR3 length equals 13 residues. V shed 1 base, J shed 6 bases, and the junction held 2 bases outside the gene matches. The CDR3 protein is CSARGDRAGELFF. CDR3 coding DNA: TGCAGTGCTAGAGGAGACAGGGCCGGGGAGCTGTTTTTT.

V gene TRBV3-1 combines with J gene TRBJ2-7; D assignment may be TRBD1 or TRBD2 (5 bases each). Deletions cut 1 base from V and 5 bases from J, with 15 bases between. CDR3 length: 15 residues. CDR1 is LGHDT, CDR2 YNNKEL, per germline (reference sequence). CDR3 nucleotide sequence: TGTGCCAGCAGCCAAGTGCTGGGGGTCGGGAACGAGCAGTACTTC. It is translated as CASSQVLGVGNEQYF.

The J gene is TRBJ2-3, the V gene TRBV7-8; 10 nucleotides agree with TRBD1. Germline loops: CDR1 SGHVS, CDR2 FQNEAQ. After removal of 5 bases from V and 2 bases from J, the junction contained 10 bases not matched to a gene. The CDR3 covers 17 residues. CDR3 nucleotide sequence: TGTGCCAGCAGCGATCGTAGGGGGACAGGGGCCACAGATACGCAGTATTTT. Amino acid sequence: CASSDRRGTGATDTQYF. Full variable domain (outside the CDR3, taken from reference TRBV7-8 and TRBJ2-3): GAGVSQSPRYKVAKRGQDVALRCDPISGHVSLFWYQQALGQGPEFLTYFQNEAQLDKSGLPSDRFFAERPEGSVSTLKIQRTQQEDSAVYLCASSDRRGTGATDTQYFGPGTRLTVL.

V usage is TRBV6-2 or TRBV6-3 and J usage is TRBJ2-7; TRBD2 is a possible D gene (6 bases). Trimming removed 6 bases from V and 3 bases from J, with 21 bases in between. The V gene's germline CDR1 is MNHEY and CDR2 SVGEGT. CDR3 length equals 16 residues. The CDR3 nucleotides read TGTGCCAGCAGCGATCTTAGCGGATTTGGCTTCTACGAGCAGTACTTC. It is translated as CASSDLSGFGFYEQYF.

V usage is TRBV14 and J usage is TRBJ1-1; no definite D call. The CDR3 runs 14 residues. Germline V gene data show CDR1 as SGHDN and CDR2 as FVKESK. The V and J ends lost 4 bases and 0 bases respectively, with 9 bases between them. The CDR3: CASSRVRMNTEAFF. DNA for the CDR3: TGTGCCAGCAGCCGGGTCCGCATGAACACTGAAGCTTTCTTT.

This rearrangement joins TRBV7-2 to TRBJ1-1, with 7 bases lining up with TRBD1. Losses at the gene ends were 5 bases for V and 0 bases for J; bases not matched to a gene: 9. The length of the CDR3 is 16 residues. The germline CDR1 and CDR2 sequences are SGHTA and FQGNSA. The CDR3: CASSPRGTAMNTEAFF. The CDR3 region has the DNA TGTGCCAGCAGCCCCCGGGGGACAGCGATGAACACTGAAGCTTTCTTT.

The chain combines TRBV12-3 or TRBV12-4 with TRBJ2-7, with TRBD1 matching over 9 bases. The CDR3 is 14 residues long. V was pared by 5 bases and J by 6 bases, with 8 bases of the junction left unmatched. The CDR3 DNA reads as TGTGCCAGCAGTAGGGGACAGGGAGGCGGCGAGCAGTACTTC. Translated, it gives CASSRGQGGGEQYF.

The chain couples TRBV1 to TRBJ2-7; the table's D call of TRBD2 was not tested on the DNA. TRBV1 is flagged as a pseudogene. This CDR3 spans 18 amino acids. CDR3 amino acids: CTSSQFSGTSGSTYEQYF. The DNA for the CDR3 is TGCACCAGCAGCCAATTCTCCGGGACTAGCGGGAGCACCTACGAGCAGTACTTC.

The chain recombines TRBV15 with TRBJ2-1; 10 bases map to TRBD2. The length of the CDR3 is 15 residues. With V trimmed by 3 bases and J by 6 bases, 5 bases remained unmatched. Germline assignment: CDR1 LNHNV and CDR2 YYDKDF (reference sequence). The chain's CDR3 is CATSSSRTSGNEQFF. CDR3 in DNA: TGTGCCACCAGCAGCAGTCGGACTAGCGGCAATGAGCAGTTCTTC.

This clonotype was observed once. The chain joins TRBV7-3 to TRBJ2-2, with D possibly being TRBD1 (5 bases). The germline V gene has CDR1 SGHTA and CDR2 FQGTGA. Trimming shortened V by 5 bases and J by 7 bases, and 11 bases separated the two germline ends. This CDR3 is 13 amino acids long. The chain's CDR3 is CASSTSTGGELFF. The DNA of the CDR3 is TGTGCCAGCAGCACTTCCACAGGCGGGGAGCTGTTTTTT.

This clonotype was seen a few times. The chain has TRBV20-1 and TRBJ2-7; a possible D gene is TRBD1 (5 bases). V was pared by 7 bases and J by 9 bases, with 22 bases between. Per germline, CDR1 DFQATT and CDR2 SNEGSKA (reference sequence). The CDR3 totals 13 residues. In DNA form, the CDR3 reads TGCAGTGTCCAACCAGGGCCGACCTCCCCGCAGTACTTC. The encoded protein is CSVQPGPTSPQYF.

The rearrangement joins TRBV9 to TRBJ2-5; 7 bases align to TRBD2. Germline trimming cut 0 bases from V and 1 base from J; bases unmatched to any gene: 9. Germline V CDR1 and CDR2: SGDLS, YYNGEE. The CDR3 is 17 residues long. In DNA, the CDR3 is TGTGCCAGCAGCGTAGCTACCGGCGGGAGCCTCCAAGAGACCCAGTACTTC. It encodes CASSVATGGSLQETQYF.

The chain has TRBV12-3 or TRBV12-4 and TRBJ1-5; D remains ambiguous. Trimming pared 2 bases from V and 6 bases from J, leaving 8 bases between. The CDR3 has 13 residues. DNA for the CDR3: TGTGCCAGCAGTTTAATGGGGAGTCAGCCCCAGCATTTT. Translated, it gives CASSLMGSQPQHF.

This chain links TRBV20-1 with TRBJ2-5, with D possibly being TRBD1 (7 bases). Trimming took 6 bases from V and 0 from J, leaving 17 bases between them. The germline gives CDR1 DFQATT, CDR2 SNEGSKA (reference sequence). This CDR3 region has 15 residues. The CDR3 DNA sequence: TGCAGTGCCGGGGGACCGACAGGGCACCAAGAGACCCAGTACTTC. It translates to CSAGGPTGHQETQYF.

The chain couples TRBV7-9 to TRBJ2-3; TRBD2 might be the D (5 bases). The CDR3 is made up of 11 amino acids. Per germline, CDR1 SEHNR and CDR2 FQNEAQ (reference sequence). The CDR3 DNA is TGTGGGATGGGGAGTCCAGATACGCAGTATTTT. The encoded protein is CGMGSPDTQYF. The whole variable domain, remainder taken from reference TRBV7-9 and TRBJ2-3, is DTGVSQNPRHKITKRGQNVTFRCDPISEHNRLYWYRQTLGQGPEFLTYFQNEAQLEKSRLLSDRFSAERPKGSFSTLEIQRTEQGDSAMYLCGMGSPDTQYFGPGTRLTVL.

V gene TRBV29-1 combines with J gene TRBJ2-2, with TRBD2 matching over 9 bases. The CDR3 extends over 15 amino acids. J was trimmed by 4 bases and V by 5 bases; bases with no gene match: 8. Germline loops: CDR1 SQVTM, CDR2 ANQGSEA. The CDR3 spells CSVSSGSHGTGELFF. CDR3 in DNA: TGCAGCGTTAGTAGCGGGAGCCATGGCACCGGGGAGCTGTTTTTT.

The rearrangement uses TRBV5-1 and TRBJ2-1; maybe TRBD2 (7 bases). Trimming cost V 0 bases and J 7 bases, with 11 bases left between them. The CDR3 consists of 14 residues. Germline V gene data show CDR1 as SGHRS and CDR2 as YFSETQ. CDR3 protein: CASSLARGGNEQFF. In DNA, the CDR3 is TGCGCCAGCAGCTTGGCCAGGGGAGGGAATGAGCAGTTCTTC. Using reference TRBV5-1 and TRBJ2-1 for the parts outside the CDR3, the full variable domain is KAGVTQTPRYLIKTRGQQVTLSCSPISGHRSVSWYQQTPGQGLQFLFEYFSETQRNKGNFPGRFSGRQFSNSRSEMNVSTLELGDSALYLCASSLARGGNEQFFGPGTRLTVL.

J is TRBJ2-4 and V is TRBV6-5; D ambiguous. Germline CDR1 is MNHEY and CDR2 is SVGAGI. This CDR3 spans 16 amino acids. V was clipped by 0 bases and J by 0 bases, with 9 bases between them. CDR3 residues: CASSYSSAGAKNIQYF. In DNA, the CDR3 is TGTGCCAGCAGTTACTCTTCCGCAGGAGCCAAAAACATTCAGTACTTC.

CDR3: CASSDGDSSNQPQHF. The CDR3 nucleotides read TGTGCCAGCAGCGACGGAGACAGTAGCAATCAGCCCCAGCATTTT. V usage is TRBV9 and J usage is TRBJ1-5; perhaps TRBD1 as D (5 bases). The CDR3 is 15 residues long. Germline V gene sequence: CDR1 SGDLS, CDR2 YYNGEE. V was clipped by 3 bases and J by 0 bases, with 10 bases between them. The whole variable domain, filled in from reference TRBV9 and TRBJ1-5, reads DSGVTQTPKHLITATGQRVTLRCSPRSGDLSVYWYQQSLDQGLQFLIQYYNGEERAKGNILERFSAQQFPDLHSELNLSSLELGDSALYFCASSDGDSSNQPQHFGDGTRLSIL.

This clonotype has only one observation. CDR3 DNA: TGTGCCAGCAGCTTTCAGGGTGAACCGGCCTATGGCTACACCTTC. Translation gives CASSFQGEPAYGYTF. V usage is TRBV7-9 and J usage is TRBJ1-2, with D possibly TRBD1 on 5 matching bases. The CDR3 is 15 residues long. Trimming took 3 bases from V and 4 from J, leaving 15 bases between them. Germline lookup yields CDR1 SEHNR and CDR2 FQNEAQ (reference sequence).

The chain combines TRBV19 with TRBJ1-2; D gene uncertain. With 5 bases removed from V and 0 bases from J, the gap between germline ends came to 10 bases. The CDR3 extends over 14 amino acids. Looked up from germline, CDR1 is LNHDA and CDR2 is SQIVND (reference sequence). CDR3 in DNA: TGTGCCAGTAGTCGTCCCGGATCTAACTATGGCTACACCTTC. Residues: CASSRPGSNYGYTF. The full variable domain, with the rest looked up from reference TRBV19 and TRBJ1-2, is DGGITQSPKYLFRKEGQNVTLSCEQNLNHDAMYWYRQDPGQGLRLIYYSQIVNDFQKGDIAEGYSVSREKKESFPLTVTSAQKNPTAFYLCASSRPGSNYGYTFGSGTRLTVV.

This clonotype is a singleton in its sample. The chain recombines TRBV6-2 or TRBV6-3 with TRBJ2-1; 8 bases fit TRBD2. This CDR3 is 15 amino acids long. The germline V gene has CDR1 MNHEY and CDR2 SVGEGT. V dropped 6 bases and J dropped 0; count of bases not matched to a gene: 4. CDR3 sequence: CASSTGTSSYNEQFF. Written as DNA, the CDR3 is TGTGCCAGCAGCACCGGGACTAGCTCCTACAATGAGCAGTTCTTC.

The V gene is TRBV2, the J gene TRBJ2-1; D is undetermined. Trimming left V 0 bases short and J 11 bases short, with 11 bases between. CDR3 length: 13 amino acids. Germline CDR1 is SNHLY and CDR2 is FYNNEI. CDR3 coding DNA: TGTGCCAGCAGTGAAGCGCCTAGGGTGAAGCAGTTCTTC. This gives the protein CASSEAPRVKQFF.

The rearrangement joins TRBV7-9 to TRBJ2-1; TRBD2 matches at 14 bases. With V trimmed by 5 bases and J by 15 bases, 15 bases remained unmatched. The CDR3 covers 16 residues. Germline V lookup: CDR1 SEHNR, CDR2 FQNEAQ (reference sequence). The CDR3 bases are TGTGCCAGCAGCACACCCGGACTAGCGGGAGGCCACTGGCTGTTCTTC. The encoded protein is CASSTPGLAGGHWLFF.

This chain links TRBV20-1 with TRBJ2-5, with 9 bases fitting TRBD1. The V gene end was trimmed by 3 bases and the J gene end by 1 base; junction bases not matched to a gene: 6. Germline CDR1 and CDR2: DFQATT and SNEGSKA (reference sequence). The CDR3 length is 15 residues. As DNA, the CDR3 is TGCAGTGCTAGCGGGACAGGGCGGTCCCAAGAGACCCAGTACTTC. Amino acid sequence: CSASGTGRSQETQYF.

V gene TRBV21-1 combines with J gene TRBJ1-3; TRBD1 reflects the table's D call only, with no check against the DNA. TRBV21-1 is described as a pseudogene. The CDR3 sequence is 14 residues long. This chain's CDR3 is CASGGMGSGNTIYF. The DNA for the CDR3 is TGTGCCAGCGGGGGCATGGGGTCAGGAAACACCATATATTTT.